This T cell receptor (beta chain) was obtained from a study of beta chain features in type 1 diabetes (dated by TCRdb to 2017 to 2018). The study in broad terms: Mean age, gender distribution, total cell number and subset yield did not differ between patients and healthy donors. A total of 100 million to 110 million sorted cells were examined across all samples, and a strong correlation was observed between cell number per subset and RNA yield. In the study, TCRB repertoires of sorted circulating CD4+ T cell subsets from recently diagnosed type 1 diabetes patients were compared with those of matched healthy donors. Regulatory and stem cell-like memory subsets were obtained from only 8 patients and roughly 8 healthy donors, while naive and central memory subsets were obtained from all 30 or so donors. What the research found in general, with its limitations: Patients with type 1 diabetes made fewer insertions and deleted more nucleotides at VDJ recombination sites, implying thymic rearrangement abnormalities. Naive, central memory and regulatory TCRB repertoires appeared to be more alike among patients than among healthy donors. A moderate but significant shortening of TCRB CDR3 length was observed in type 1 diabetes patients in all four CD4+ subsets. Because cDNA rather than genomic DNA was sequenced, highly expressing activated cells could have been over-represented, although no difference in activation and CD3 levels was found between groups. Shorter templates might have been favored by PCR, but patient and control samples were amplified and corrected together, so both groups would have been affected equally by any skew. Only small numbers of individuals were included in the HLA sub-analyses, which left unresolved whether HLA type had any influence on TCRB rearrangement.

From each donor, a single peripheral blood sample of about 116 mL on average was drawn into heparinised tubes. A BD FACSAria II was used to sort naive, central memory, regulatory and stem cell-like memory CD4+ T cells with a panel that included CD45RO, CCR7, CD25, CD127, CD95 and CD27. A purity above 98% was achieved for all sorted populations. PBMCs were separated immediately by Lymphoprep density gradient centrifugation and were stained directly, without being cultured. So that batch effects would be minimized, each experiment stained and sorted samples in pairs, pairing one healthy donor with one patient. As regards this clone: Its antigen has not been determined. Per-base quality was not reported, and no clone a single base away is much larger than it.

The entire isolated RNA was reverse transcribed using the High Capacity cDNA Reverse Transcription Kit, and thus expressed TCRB transcripts were sequenced. Deep immunoSEQ sequencing was applied to naive, central memory and regulatory T cell samples, giving an average of roughly 3.3 million total reads per sample. After sorted cells were lysed in RLT buffer, RNA was extracted with DNase-treated RNeasy Micro or Mini kits, with the choice depending on cell number. To prevent cross-contamination, each cell subset was processed individually, whereas patient and healthy donor samples were processed jointly. The immunoSEQ multiplex PCR was used to amplify TCRB sequences from cDNA, yielding 87-bp fragments that span the CDR3 region. Sequencing of the amplicons was performed on the Illumina HiSeq platform. The study's processing was this. Synthetic template baselines were used to correct PCR bias computationally, reads within Hamming distance 2 were collapsed, and singletons that could not be merged were discarded. Reads were aligned to IMGT to assign V, D and J genes, CDR3 length, and insertions or deletions at six rearrangement sites. Within each subset, clonotype counts were normalized to sorted cell number, and only after that were true diversity and Gini coefficients computed with the tcR R package. Repertoire sharing was quantified using the overlap coefficient calculated on TCRB nucleotide sequences. TCRdb took this table from immuneACCESS and kept in-frame rearrangements with V and J called. Such tables lack part of the clones; where checked against another copy, unresolved V genes explain under half of the gap, and the rest is unexplained. D and trimming come from the DNA, and the V and J calls and clone size come from that table. Across this sample there are some 220,000 clones, with 11% seen only once. The ten top clones hold approximately 1.5% of the sample.

The specimen sequenced was central memory CD4+ T cells from blood. The origin of this receptor is a man aged 18 to 29 in good health.

The CDR3 protein is CASSLTGLQETQYF. Read as DNA, the sequence is TGTGCCAGCAGCTTAACCGGGCTCCAAGAGACCCAGTACTTC. This chain is built from TRBV7-3 and TRBJ2-5; no confident D gene assignment can be made. The germline ends are 6 bases apart after V is trimmed by 0 bases and J by 1 base. The germline V gene provides CDR1 SGHTA and CDR2 FQGTGA. The CDR3 has 14 amino acids, counting the end cysteine and phenylalanine. Just the 42-base CDR3 DNA is kept, in frame starting at base 1.